This TCR beta chain is drawn from a study of cytomegalovirus exposure and HLA in healthy donors. General study points: Cytomegalovirus-associated status was assigned to approximately 160 TCR beta chains. Some public TCRs appeared in many individuals, while most sequences were rare. Later analysis found that TCR beta chains associated with HLA were more clonally expanded than other, equally common chains.

CDR3 size: 19 residues. J lost 6 bases, V lost 3 bases, and 22 bases had no gene match. Germline CDR1 and CDR2: SGHDN and FVKESK. Amplification used 60 Vbeta primers and 13 Jbeta primers. Data came from immunoSEQ multiplex PCR; TCRdb stores just in-frame clones and leaves some out. Of about 140,000 clones in the sample, roughly four fifths were seen once. As for this clone: What it binds is not known.

Healthy people donating bone marrow made up the donors. The rearrangement uses TRBV14 and TRBJ2-7, with 8 bases identical to TRBD2. Specimen: PBMCs. The source is a man between 18 and 35 years old in good health and CMV-seropositive. CDR3 protein: CASSHYRGGRESFKGEQYF. The CDR3, as DNA: TGTGCCAGCAGCCACTACCGGGGGGGGCGGGAGTCATTTAAAGGCGAGCAGTACTTC.